This TCR beta chain came from a study of CD8 T cells in Susac syndrome. Trimming pared 4 bases from V and 3 bases from J, leaving 21 bases between. The CDR3 loop spans 17 amino acids. Germline assignment: CDR1 SNHLY and CDR2 FYNNEI. The RNA input was roughly 0.45 to 1 ug, and it was reverse transcribed with random hexamers. TCRdb processed the immunoSEQ multiplex PCR reads anew with MiXCR; each CDR3 protein has one entry. The sample contains 40,000 to 55,000 distinct CDR3 sequences, 93% of which appear only once. This rearrangement joins TRBV2 to TRBJ2-5; maybe TRBD2 (6 bases). The clonotype was recovered from a human donor with multiple sclerosis. Sequenced material: CD8+ T cells from PBMCs. The CDR3 here is CASSGTRAVGEEETQYF. CDR3 bases: TGTGCCAGCAGTGGGACCCGGGCCGTCGGGGAGGAAGAGACCCAGTACTTC.